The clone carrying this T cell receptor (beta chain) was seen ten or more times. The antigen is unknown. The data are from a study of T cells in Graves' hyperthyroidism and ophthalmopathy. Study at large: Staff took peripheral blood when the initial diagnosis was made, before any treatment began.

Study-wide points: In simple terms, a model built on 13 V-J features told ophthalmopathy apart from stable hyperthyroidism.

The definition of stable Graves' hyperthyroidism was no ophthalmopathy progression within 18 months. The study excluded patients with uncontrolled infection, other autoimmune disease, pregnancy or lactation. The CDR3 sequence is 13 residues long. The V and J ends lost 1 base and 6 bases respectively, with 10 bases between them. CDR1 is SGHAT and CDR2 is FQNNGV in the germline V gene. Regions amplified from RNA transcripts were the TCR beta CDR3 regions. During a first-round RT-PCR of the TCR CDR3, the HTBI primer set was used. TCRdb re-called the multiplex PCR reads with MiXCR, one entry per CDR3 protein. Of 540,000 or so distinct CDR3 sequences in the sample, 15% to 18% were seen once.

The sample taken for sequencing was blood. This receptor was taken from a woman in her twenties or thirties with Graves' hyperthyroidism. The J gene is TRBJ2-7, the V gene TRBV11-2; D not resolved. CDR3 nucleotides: TGTGCCAGCAGCTTAGCATTAGACCGCGAGCAGTACTTC. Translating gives CASSLALDREQYF.